Listed here are 9 T cell receptor beta chains from one sample, sequenced in a study of blood T cell repertoires in COVID-19. Assay used: immunoSEQ multiplex PCR; TCRdb lists only in-frame clones, some missing. The sample lists roughly 65,000 clones, about 81% occurring once. The sequenced sample consisted of peripheral blood. The receptors derive from a man aged 80 or over with acute or convalescent COVID-19.

J is TRBJ1-6 and V is TRBV6-5; D perhaps matches TRBD1 (5 bases). Germline V gives CDR1 MNHEY, CDR2 SVGAGI. The germline V and J ends were trimmed by 4 bases and 1 base, with 11 bases remaining between them. The CDR3 totals 16 residues. DNA for the CDR3: TGTGCCAGCAGTTTAGAAGGGGTATCCTATAATTCACCCCTCCACTTT. This sequence encodes CASSLEGVSYNSPLHF.

The chain has TRBV7-2 and TRBJ2-3; D gene ambiguous. The germline V gene has CDR1 SGHTA and CDR2 FQGNSA. V lost 5 bases to trimming and J lost 2 bases, with 11 bases between them. The CDR3 covers 14 residues. The CDR3 loop is CASSRTWATDTQYF. As DNA, the CDR3 is TGTGCCAGCAGCCGTACATGGGCCACAGATACGCAGTATTTT.

The sample holds one count of this clone. The V gene is TRBV27, the J gene TRBJ1-1, with 11 bases aligning to TRBD1. There are 15 residues in the CDR3. The V gene end was trimmed by 6 bases and the J gene end by 4 bases; junction bases not matched to a gene: 7. Germline lookup yields CDR1 MNHEY and CDR2 SMNVEV (reference sequence). The CDR3: CASRETGTGGTEAFF. Written as DNA, the CDR3 is TGTGCCAGCAGGGAGACCGGGACAGGGGGCACTGAAGCTTTCTTT.

The gene calls are TRBV4-1 and TRBJ2-5; 8 bases match TRBD2. V was pared by 1 base and J by 0 bases, with 4 bases of the junction left unmatched. The CDR3 runs 16 residues. Germline CDR1 is MGHRA and CDR2 is YSYEKL. CDR3 region: CASSQVIGGDQETQYF. The CDR3 DNA follows: TGCGCCAGCAGCCAAGTTATCGGGGGGGACCAAGAGACCCAGTACTTC.

The CDR3 protein is CASSSGGNTIYF. The CDR3 region has the DNA TGTGCCAGCTCATCGGGAGGAAACACCATATATTTT. The chain links TRBV18 to TRBJ1-3; D unclear. V was cut by 5 bases and J by 4 bases, with 6 bases left in between. CDR3 length: 12 amino acids. Germline loops: CDR1 KGHSH, CDR2 LQKENI.

The CDR3 DNA reads as TGTGCCAGCTCACCAGATAGGAGCTCCTACGAGCAGTACTTC. It codes for CASSPDRSSYEQYF. The chain recombines TRBV18 with TRBJ2-7; D remains unclear. The CDR3 length is 14 residues. V lost 2 bases, J lost 0 bases, and 8 bases lay in between. Looked up from germline, CDR1 is KGHSH and CDR2 is LQKENI.

This clone has just a few counts. The rearrangement uses TRBV18 and TRBJ1-1; 8 bases are a match to TRBD1. V lost 3 bases to trimming and J lost 4 bases; unmatched junction nucleotides: 4. CDR3 size: 14 residues. Looked up from germline, CDR1 is KGHSH and CDR2 is LQKENI. The CDR3 DNA follows: TGTGCCAGCTCACCGGACAGGGCTGGCACTGAAGCTTTCTTT. Translation gives CASSPDRAGTEAFF.

The chain carries TRBV4-2 and TRBJ1-3; no definite D call. Germline lookup yields CDR1 LGHNA and CDR2 YNFKEQ. The CDR3 spans 15 residues. V dropped 0 bases and J dropped 0 bases, with 6 bases sitting between them. Written as DNA, the CDR3 is TGTGCCAGCAGCCAAGACGGGATCTCTGGAAACACCATATATTTT. It specifies CASSQDGISGNTIYF.

This rearrangement joins TRBV6-5 to TRBJ1-1, with a tentative D call TRBD1 (6 bases). V gave up 6 bases and J gave up 4 bases, with 15 bases separating them. CDR3 length equals 14 residues. Germline-derived CDR1 and CDR2 are MNHEY and SVGAGI. The CDR3 region is CASSSGTPITEAFF. For the CDR3, the DNA is TGTGCCAGCAGCTCCGGGACACCTATCACTGAAGCTTTCTTT.